The 27 T cell receptor beta chains given below trace back to one sample, sequenced in a study of Ad26.COV2.S vaccination and SARS-CoV-2 variants (dated by TCRdb to the early 2020s). The library was made by the immunoSEQ multiplex PCR assay. The table was pulled from immuneACCESS by TCRdb, which kept in-frame rearrangements only. Such tables lose some clones; where checked, under half of the loss comes from unresolved V genes, and the rest has no known cause. This sample gives 200,000 to 300,000 clones in total; roughly 90% of them show up just once. In total, the top ten clones hold roughly a tenth of the sample. The meaning of the sample's treatment or condition label: roughly 20 received Ad26.COV2.S at low or high dose, single or two shots; 5 received placebo; per-sample allocation not given. For vaccine and placebo recipients, repertoires were sequenced using samples collected on day 63 after the first injection.

The sample in question was peripheral blood, obtained in a trial of Ad26.COV2.S vaccine versus placebo. These receptors all stem from a person aged 18-60 years who received the Ad26.COV2.S COVID-19 vaccine or a placebo.

The chain combines TRBV7-3 with TRBJ2-1; 9 nucleotides match TRBD2. The CDR3 sequence is 16 residues long. The V segment lost 5 bases and the J segment 6 bases; nucleotides outside the gene matches: 11. Germline lookup yields CDR1 SGHTA and CDR2 FQGTGA. CDR3 nucleotide sequence: TGTGCCAGCAGCAGAAGAGGGCTAGCGGGACCCAATGAGCAGTTCTTC. It yields the protein CASSRRGLAGPNEQFF. The full variable domain, its missing parts supplied by reference TRBV7-3 and TRBJ2-1, is GAGVSQTPSNKVTEKGKYVELRCDPISGHTALYWYRQSLGQGPEFLIYFQGTGAADDSGLPNDRFFAVRPEGSVSTLKIQRTERGDSAVYLCASSRRGLAGPNEQFFGPGTRLTVL.

The J gene is TRBJ1-1, the V gene TRBV7-9; D not resolved. Trimming took 5 bases from V and 0 from J, leaving 10 bases between them. The germline V gene encodes CDR1 SEHNR and CDR2 FQNEAQ (reference sequence). This CDR3 is built from 14 residues. CDR3 in DNA: TGTGCCAGCAGCGACCGGACCGTGAACACTGAAGCTTTCTTT. Amino acid sequence: CASSDRTVNTEAFF.

This chain uses TRBV19 with TRBJ2-7, with D perhaps TRBD1 (5 bases). The CDR3 length is 16 residues. V was trimmed by 3 bases and J by 0 bases, leaving 15 bases between them. CDR1 and CDR2 from the germline V gene are LNHDA and SQIVND (reference sequence). The CDR3 region is CASSMGQVSYSYEQYF. CDR3 nucleotide sequence: TGTGCCAGTAGTATGGGGCAGGTTTCTTACTCCTACGAGCAGTACTTC.

This chain connects TRBV28 to TRBJ2-3; 8 bases are a match to TRBD2. CDR3 length equals 17 residues. Germline CDR1 and CDR2: MDHEN and SYDVKM. V trimming: 3 bases; J trimming: 4 bases; junction bases outside the gene matches: 12. The DNA of the CDR3 is TGTGCCAGCAGTTTTTTTTCGCGGGGGGCTAGCTCAGATACGCAGTATTTT. Amino acids: CASSFFSRGASSDTQYF.

V is TRBV19 and J is TRBJ1-1; TRBD1 agrees at 11 bases. CDR1 is LNHDA and CDR2 is SQIVND in the germline V gene (reference sequence). This CDR3 has 13 residues. V shed 6 bases, J shed 8 bases, and the junction held 5 bases outside the gene matches. CDR3 nucleotides: TGTGCCAGTAGGGGACAGGGGGGAGTGGAAGCTTTCTTT. Protein: CASRGQGGVEAFF.

This chain joins TRBV6-1 and TRBJ2-1; 12 positions agree with TRBD2. The V gene end was trimmed by 4 bases and the J gene end by 6 bases; junction bases not matched to a gene: 7. The CDR3 runs to 16 residues. Germline CDR1 and CDR2: MNHNS and SASEGT. The CDR3 here is CASSGTSGTRRNEQFF. CDR3 in DNA: TGTGCCAGCAGTGGGACTAGCGGGACCCGACGCAATGAGCAGTTCTTC.

The chain joins TRBV11-2 to TRBJ2-7; D possibly corresponds to TRBD2 (5 bases). The CDR3 has 13 amino acids. Trimming cost V 3 bases and J 2 bases, with 8 bases left between them. Germline assignment: CDR1 SGHAT and CDR2 FQNNGV. CDR3 sequence (DNA): TGTGCCAGCAGCTTCGGAGGCCCCTACGAGCAGTACTTC. This encodes CASSFGGPYEQYF.

The rearrangement uses TRBV19 and TRBJ1-1; D call uncertain. Trimming pared 3 bases from V and 1 base from J, leaving 9 bases between. The CDR3 has 14 amino acids. Germline CDR1 is LNHDA and CDR2 is SQIVND (reference sequence). CDR3 coding DNA: TGTGCCAGTAGTATGAGAACACGGAACACTGAAGCTTTCTTT. This sequence encodes CASSMRTRNTEAFF.

CDR3 sequence reads: CASSTSPRTVYEQYF. In nucleotides, the CDR3 is TGTGCCAGTAGTACCTCTCCCCGGACAGTCTACGAGCAGTACTTC. V gene TRBV19 combines with J gene TRBJ2-7; possible D gene TRBD1, 6 bases. This CDR3 is built from 15 residues. Germline values: CDR1 LNHDA, CDR2 SQIVND (reference sequence). V was trimmed by 4 bases and J by 3 bases, leaving 16 bases between them.

CDR3 bases: TGTGCCAGCAGACAGGGACAGGGGAGAACTGAAGCTTTCTTT. Protein: CASRQGQGRTEAFF. The chain has TRBV6-5 and TRBJ1-1; 10 positions agree with TRBD1. After removal of 6 bases from V and 5 bases from J, the junction contained 6 bases not matched to a gene. Germline CDR1 MNHEY, CDR2 SVGAGI. The CDR3 length is 14 residues.

The chain joins TRBV28 to TRBJ1-2; possibly TRBD1 for D (5 bases). Trimming removed 1 base from V and 8 bases from J, with 11 bases in between. This CDR3 region has 13 residues. Germline V gives CDR1 MDHEN, CDR2 SYDVKM. The CDR3 spells CASSLLGVEGYTF. CDR3 bases: TGTGCCAGCAGTTTATTAGGGGTGGAGGGCTACACCTTC.

The chain combines TRBV7-8 with TRBJ2-5; 8 bases are a match to TRBD2. CDR3 length equals 15 residues. CDR1 and CDR2 (germline): SGHVS, FQNEAQ. V lost 4 bases and J lost 4; bases outside the gene matches: 8. Written as DNA, the CDR3 is TGTGCCAGCAGCTCTTACTGGACTAGCCGAGAGACCCAGTACTTC. This encodes CASSSYWTSRETQYF.

This chain uses TRBV5-6 with TRBJ2-7, with 12 nucleotides matching TRBD1. From germline, CDR1 is SGHDT and CDR2 YYEEEE. V lost 4 bases and J lost 4; bases outside the gene matches: 9. The CDR3 extends over 16 amino acids. The CDR3 region is CASSPGWGQGAYEQYF. The CDR3 region has the DNA TGTGCCAGCAGCCCAGGGTGGGGACAGGGGGCTTACGAGCAGTACTTC. The complete variable domain, with remaining parts taken from reference TRBV5-6 and TRBJ2-7, reads DAGVTQSPTHLIKTRGQQVTLRCSPKSGHDTVSWYQQALGQGPQFIFQYYEEEERQRGNFPDRFSGHQFPNYSSELNVNALLLGDSALYLCASSPGWGQGAYEQYFGPGTRLTVT.

This clone appeared once. The CDR3 DNA reads as TGCGCCAGCAGCTACCAGGACTGGCAACAAGAGACCCAGTACTTC. It encodes CASSYQDWQQETQYF. The rearrangement joins TRBV4-1 to TRBJ2-5; D possibly corresponds to TRBD2 (5 bases). The V and J ends lost 5 bases and 2 bases respectively, with 15 bases between them. This CDR3 contains 15 residues. Germline CDR1 MGHRA, CDR2 YSYEKL.

This chain uses TRBV28 with TRBJ2-7; D is unclear. This CDR3 comprises 11 residues. The V end lost 5 bases, the J end lost 6 bases, and 8 bases lay between the germline ends. Germline V lookup: CDR1 MDHEN, CDR2 SYDVKM. The CDR3 region is CASSVHAEQYF. DNA of the CDR3: TGTGCCAGCAGTGTACACGCCGAGCAGTACTTC.

CDR3 bases: TGTGCCGCGGGGGTGTCGGAATATTATCAGCCCCAGCATTTT. Translated, it gives CAAGVSEYYQPQHF. The rearrangement uses TRBV28 and TRBJ1-5; the D gene is possibly TRBD1 (5 bases). The CDR3 runs 14 residues. Trimming pared 11 bases from V and 5 bases from J, leaving 19 bases between. Germline-derived CDR1 and CDR2 are MDHEN and SYDVKM.

This clone was seen a single time. J is TRBJ2-1 and V is TRBV7-9; no reliable D call. The CDR3 is made up of 12 amino acids. CDR1 and CDR2 (germline): SEHNR, FQNEAQ (reference sequence). The V gene lost 2 bases and the J gene lost 11 bases, with 10 bases spanning the gap. The CDR3 is CASSLKKTQQFF. In DNA, the CDR3 is TGTGCCAGCAGCTTAAAGAAAACACAGCAGTTCTTC.

This chain uses TRBV19 with TRBJ2-1; 14 positions agree with TRBD2. The J segment lost 5 bases and the V segment lost 3 bases, leaving 15 bases of the junction unmatched. From germline, CDR1 is LNHDA and CDR2 SQIVND (reference sequence). The CDR3 is 20 residues long. The CDR3 loop reads CASSMPPAARGLAGDNEQFF. In DNA, the CDR3 is TGTGCCAGTAGTATGCCCCCCGCCGCTAGGGGACTAGCGGGAGACAATGAGCAGTTCTTC.

V gene TRBV4-1 combines with J gene TRBJ1-2, with TRBD1 matching over 7 bases. The V gene's germline CDR1 is MGHRA and CDR2 YSYEKL. V gave up 1 base and J gave up 4 bases; unmatched junction bases: 6. This CDR3 has 15 residues. The CDR3 bases are TGCGCCAGCAGCCAAGGACAGGGTGTGGGCTATGGCTACACCTTC. Amino acids: CASSQGQGVGYGYTF.

Only one count was recorded for this clone. The junction does not match germline at one end; this may be a read error. This rearrangement joins TRBV6-1 to TRBJ2-7; 9 bases agree with TRBD2. The CDR3 consists of 14 residues. Germline V CDR1 and CDR2: MNHNS, SASEGT. In DNA form, the CDR3 reads TGTGCCAGCAGTAAAGCGGGAGGCCCCTACGAGCAGTACTTC. Its protein product is CASSKAGGPYEQYF.

The chain carries TRBV5-1 and TRBJ1-1, with D possibly matching TRBD1 (6 bases). V was cut by 0 bases and J by 4 bases, with 16 bases left in between. Per germline, CDR1 SGHRS and CDR2 YFSETQ. CDR3 length: 16 residues. The CDR3 region has the DNA TGCGCCAGCAGCTTGGCCGACAGGCTGGCTCTCACTGAAGCTTTCTTT. Amino acid sequence: CASSLADRLALTEAFF.

This chain uses TRBV4-1 with TRBJ1-1; D call uncertain. V was pared by 1 base and J by 4 bases, with 7 bases between. CDR1 is MGHRA, CDR2 YSYEKL, per germline. The CDR3 spans 13 residues. This chain's CDR3 is CASSQARPTEAFF. The CDR3 bases are TGCGCCAGCAGCCAAGCCCGGCCCACTGAAGCTTTCTTT.

The J gene is TRBJ1-3, the V gene TRBV5-4; D possibly corresponds to TRBD1 (6 bases). The germline CDR1 and CDR2 sequences are SGHNT and YYREEE (reference sequence). Trimming took off 4 bases at V and 0 bases at J, with 11 bases between the two ends. This CDR3 contains 15 residues. The CDR3 DNA is TGTGCCAGCAGCATGGACAGAGTCTCTGGAAACACCATATATTTT. This gives the protein CASSMDRVSGNTIYF.

The CDR3 DNA follows: TGTGCCAGCAGTTTTCTTGATAGCAATCAGCCCCAGCATTTT. Protein product: CASSFLDSNQPQHF. V usage is TRBV28 and J usage is TRBJ1-5; D remains ambiguous. Germline V gene data show CDR1 as MDHEN and CDR2 as SYDVKM. With 3 bases removed from V and 0 bases from J, the gap between germline ends came to 6 bases. This CDR3 has 14 residues. Full variable domain (remainder filled in from reference TRBV28 and TRBJ1-5): DVKVTQSSRYLVKRTGEKVFLECVQDMDHENMFWYRQDPGLGLRLIYFSYDVKMKEKGDIPEGYSVSREKKERFSLILESASTNQTSMYLCASSFLDSNQPQHFGDGTRLSIL.

This chain links TRBV7-8 with TRBJ2-5, with 11 bases aligning to TRBD1. Trimming took 5 bases from V and 5 from J; bases not matched to a gene: 7. This CDR3 contains 15 residues. Germline CDR1 SGHVS, CDR2 FQNEAQ. This CDR3 reads CASSLGTGGVETQYF. CDR3 nucleotides: TGTGCCAGCAGCCTGGGGACAGGGGGTGTGGAGACCCAGTACTTC. The full variable domain, its missing parts supplied by reference TRBV7-8 and TRBJ2-5, is GAGVSQSPRYKVAKRGQDVALRCDPISGHVSLFWYQQALGQGPEFLTYFQNEAQLDKSGLPSDRFFAERPEGSVSTLKIQRTQQEDSAVYLCASSLGTGGVETQYFGPGTRLLVL.

The chain recombines TRBV5-6 with TRBJ2-5; D ambiguous. CDR1 is SGHDT and CDR2 is YYEEEE in the germline V gene. V dropped 0 bases and J dropped 3 bases, with 9 bases sitting between them. CDR3 length: 14 residues. Here the CDR3 reads CASSLAGGEETQYF. The DNA of the CDR3 is TGTGCCAGCAGCTTGGCCGGTGGGGAAGAGACCCAGTACTTC.

The chain employs TRBV19 and TRBJ1-4; D gene unclear. The germline V and J ends were trimmed by 1 base and 8 bases, with 8 bases remaining between them. Looked up from germline, CDR1 is LNHDA and CDR2 is SQIVND (reference sequence). The CDR3 is 13 residues long. The CDR3 DNA reads TGTGCCAGTAGTATAGTTTCGGCGGAAAAACTGTTTTTT. Amino acid sequence: CASSIVSAEKLFF.